The following is a TCR beta chain sequence with its context. This clone was detected once. The antigen it recognizes is unknown. Base qualities are missing; no much larger clone stands one base away. For sequencing of the TCRbeta CDR3 region, genomic DNA was extracted from the sorted cells. TCRbeta CDR3 regions were sequenced using the immunoSEQ Assay. Drawn from immuneACCESS, this table holds only the in-frame rearrangements with V and J called that TCRdb kept. Clones are partly lost; checked studies trace under half to an unresolved V gene and leave the rest unexplained. The sample records approximately 70,000 clones, around 88% of which are singletons. Under 0.85% of the sample lies in the top ten. The CDR3 holds 14 amino acids from the cysteine to the phenylalanine. CDR3 DNA is the only sequence kept; it has 42 bases, read in frame from the first base. Trimming takes 6 bases off V and 4 bases off J; junction bases not matched to a gene: 6. CDR1 and CDR2 are read off the germline V gene as SNHLY and FYNNEI.

The record originates from a study of OX40 agonist ivuxolimab in advanced cancers. Regarding the complete study: The costimulatory receptor OX40 (CD134) was targeted by ivuxolimab, a fully human IgG2 agonistic monoclonal antibody. The point of sequencing TCRbeta in the periphery was to test whether ivuxolimab changed TCR sequence diversity and drove clonal T-cell expansion. The paper describes the monotherapy dose-escalation part (N of about 57 patients) of the phase I trial of ivuxolimab. Partial responses were achieved by three dose-escalation patients, of whom one had hepatocellular carcinoma and two had cutaneous melanoma. Intravenous ivuxolimab was administered to patients every 2 weeks at six dose levels: 0.01, 0.1, 0.3, 1.5, 3 and 10 mg/kg. Of the roughly 52 dose-escalation patients, hepatocellular carcinoma was present in approximately 20, melanoma in approximately 15, renal cell carcinoma in 9 and head and neck cancer in 9. Patients were allowed to have had prior anti-PD-1, anti-PD-L1 or anti-CTLA-4 therapy, and more than 30% of the dose-escalation patients had previously received checkpoint inhibitors. In the dose-escalation cohort, approximately 83% of patients were male, and the mean age was approximately 60 years with a range of roughly 20 to 85.

Patients with a history of autoimmune disease or receiving systemic immunosuppression were excluded from the trial. Peripheral blood for TCR sequencing was drawn from every dose cohort at baseline, at cycle 4 day 1 and at cycle 7 day 1. The samples were taken from a phase I, first-in-human, multicenter, open-label dose-escalation trial of ivuxolimab. The trial enrolled adults with locally advanced or metastatic head and neck squamous cell, hepatocellular, melanoma or renal cell carcinoma. Before TCR sequencing, CD4+ T cells and CD8+ T cells were sorted from peripheral blood as separate populations. The investigation overall reported the following: After ivuxolimab, CD8+ T cells had more expanded clones than CD4+ T cells on average. Low levels of normalized T-cell clonal expansion were also seen in some nonresponding patients. Antigen specificity was not determined for the clonally expanded peripheral T cells. At doses from 0.1 to 3.0 mg/kg, clonal expansion was seen in both CD4+ and CD8+ blood T cells between baseline and week 6. In the 0.1-3.0 mg/kg groups, partial responders were among the patients with the lowest normalized peripheral clonal expansion, particularly in CD8+ T cells.

Material: CD4+ or CD8+ T cells sorted from blood, obtained in a trial of the OX40 agonist ivuxolimab. The V and J genes are TRBV2 and TRBJ1-1, and 9 junctional nucleotides match TRBD1. The TCR sequence derives from an adult with an advanced solid tumor such as melanoma, head and neck, liver or kidney cancer. CDR3 region: CASSGQGFVTEAFF. At the DNA level, the sequence is TGTGCCAGCAGCGGACAGGGGTTCGTCACTGAAGCTTTCTTT. The CDR3 plus the reference TRBV2 and TRBJ1-1 genes for the other parts give the full variable domain: EPEVTQTPSHQVTQMGQEVILRCVPISNHLYFYWYRQILGQKVEFLVSFYNNEISEKSEIFDDQFSVERPDGSNFTLKIRSTKLEDSAMYFCASSGQGFVTEAFFGQGTRLTVV.